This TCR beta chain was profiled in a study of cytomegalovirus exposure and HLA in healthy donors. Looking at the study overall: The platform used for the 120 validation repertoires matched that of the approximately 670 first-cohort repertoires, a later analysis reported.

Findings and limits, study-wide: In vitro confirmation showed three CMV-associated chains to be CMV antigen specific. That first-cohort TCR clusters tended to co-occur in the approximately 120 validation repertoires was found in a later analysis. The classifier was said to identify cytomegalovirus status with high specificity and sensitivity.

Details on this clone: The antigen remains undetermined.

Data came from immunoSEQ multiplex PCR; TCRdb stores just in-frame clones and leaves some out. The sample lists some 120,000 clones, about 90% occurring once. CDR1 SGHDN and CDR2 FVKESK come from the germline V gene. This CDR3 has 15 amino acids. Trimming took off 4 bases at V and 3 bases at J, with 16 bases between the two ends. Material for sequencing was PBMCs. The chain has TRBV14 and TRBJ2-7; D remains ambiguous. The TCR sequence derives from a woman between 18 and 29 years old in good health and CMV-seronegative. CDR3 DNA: TGTGCCAGCAGCCTAGGAGAGCTCGAAAGCTACGAGCAGTACTTC. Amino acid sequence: CASSLGELESYEQYF.